This TCR beta chain was sequenced for a study of cytotoxic CD8 clonotypes in ibrutinib-treated CLL. Depth targeted 1 in 200,000 to 1 in 1 million T cells, averaging 10x coverage per clonotype. The method was immunoSEQ multiplex PCR; TCRdb's version includes in-frame clones alone and lacks a portion of them. The sample includes about 300,000 clones, around 69% of them seen just once. This CDR3 has 13 amino acids. V was clipped by 4 bases and J by 7 bases, with 11 bases between them. Germline lookup yields CDR1 MNHNY and CDR2 SVGAGI (reference sequence). The specimen was PBMCs, collected at disease progression, from a patient treated with ibrutinib. This TCR came from a human donor with chronic lymphocytic leukemia. The J gene is TRBJ1-5, the V gene TRBV6-6, with D unclear. CDR3 protein: CASSSEGGQPQHF. Here the CDR3 DNA reads TGTGCCAGCAGTTCGGAAGGAGGGCAGCCCCAGCATTTT.